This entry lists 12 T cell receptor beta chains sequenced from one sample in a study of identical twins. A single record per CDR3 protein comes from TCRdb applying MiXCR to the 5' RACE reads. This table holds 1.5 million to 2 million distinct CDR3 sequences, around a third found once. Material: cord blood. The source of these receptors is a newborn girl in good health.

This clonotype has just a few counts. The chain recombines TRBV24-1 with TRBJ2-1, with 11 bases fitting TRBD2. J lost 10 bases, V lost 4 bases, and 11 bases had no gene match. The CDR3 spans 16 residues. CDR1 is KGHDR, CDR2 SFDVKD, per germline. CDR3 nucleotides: TGTGCCACCAGTGACCAAAGACTAGCGGGACAGCGGGAGCAGTTCTTC. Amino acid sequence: CATSDQRLAGQREQFF.

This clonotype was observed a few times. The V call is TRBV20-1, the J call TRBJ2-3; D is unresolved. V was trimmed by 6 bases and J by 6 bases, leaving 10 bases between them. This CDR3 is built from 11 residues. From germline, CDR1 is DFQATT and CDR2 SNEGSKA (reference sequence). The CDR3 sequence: CSANLGDTQYF. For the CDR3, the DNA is TGCAGTGCCAATCTCGGGGATACGCAGTATTTT.

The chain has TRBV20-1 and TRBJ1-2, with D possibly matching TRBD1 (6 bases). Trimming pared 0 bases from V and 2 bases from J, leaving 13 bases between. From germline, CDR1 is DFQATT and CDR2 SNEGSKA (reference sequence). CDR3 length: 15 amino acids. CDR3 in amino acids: CSARDWGGANYGYTF. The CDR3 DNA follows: TGCAGTGCTAGAGATTGGGGGGGGGCGAACTATGGCTACACCTTC.

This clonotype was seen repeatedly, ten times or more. Here the CDR3 DNA reads TGTGCCAGCAGTTTTCGAGGGAGTGGAACAGATACGCAGTATTTT. Translation: CASSFRGSGTDTQYF. V gene TRBV12-3 or TRBV12-4 combines with J gene TRBJ2-3; perhaps TRBD2 as D (5 bases). CDR3 length: 15 amino acids. V gave up 3 bases and J gave up 3 bases, with 13 bases separating them.

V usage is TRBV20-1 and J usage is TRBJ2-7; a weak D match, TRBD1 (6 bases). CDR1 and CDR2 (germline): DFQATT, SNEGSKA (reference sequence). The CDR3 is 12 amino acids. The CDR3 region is CMTGQIHYEQYF. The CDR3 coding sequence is TGCATGACAGGACAGATCCATTACGAGCAGTACTTC.

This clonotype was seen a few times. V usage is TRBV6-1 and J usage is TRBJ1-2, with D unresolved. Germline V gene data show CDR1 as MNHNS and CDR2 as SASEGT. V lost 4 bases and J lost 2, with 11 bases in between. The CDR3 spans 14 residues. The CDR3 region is CASSGGLSNYGYTF. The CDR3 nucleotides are TGTGCCAGCAGTGGAGGACTTTCAAACTATGGCTACACCTTC.

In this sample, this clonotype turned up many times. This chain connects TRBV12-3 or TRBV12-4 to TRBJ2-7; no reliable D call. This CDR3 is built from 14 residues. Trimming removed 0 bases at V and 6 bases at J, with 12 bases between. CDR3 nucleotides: TGTGCCAGCAGTTTAGCGCGAACTCGGAGCGAGCAGTACTTC. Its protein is CASSLARTRSEQYF.

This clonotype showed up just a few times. Here the CDR3 reads CASSPRTVPVGELFF. The CDR3 coding sequence is TGTGCCAGCAGTCCCCGGACGGTTCCGGTCGGGGAGCTGTTTTTT. The chain links TRBV27 to TRBJ2-2; D not resolved. Trimming pared 5 bases from V and 7 bases from J, leaving 17 bases between. The CDR3 totals 15 residues. Germline V gene sequence: CDR1 MNHEY, CDR2 SMNVEV (reference sequence).

The CDR3 region is CSARIPGGLNTEAFF. In DNA, the CDR3 is TGCAGTGCTAGAATCCCAGGGGGTCTGAACACTGAAGCTTTCTTT. The genes are TRBV20-1 and TRBJ1-1; 7 bases match TRBD1. Germline V lookup: CDR1 DFQATT, CDR2 SNEGSKA (reference sequence). CDR3 length: 15 amino acids. V gave up 2 bases and J gave up 0 bases; unmatched junction bases: 6.

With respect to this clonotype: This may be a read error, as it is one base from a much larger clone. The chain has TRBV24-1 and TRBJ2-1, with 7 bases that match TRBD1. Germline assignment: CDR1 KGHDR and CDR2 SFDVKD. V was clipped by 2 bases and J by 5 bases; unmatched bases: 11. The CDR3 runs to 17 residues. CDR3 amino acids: CATSDSDRVGRHNEQFF. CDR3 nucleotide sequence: TGTGCCACCAGTGATTCTGACAGGGTTGGTAGGCACAATGAGCAGTTCTTC.

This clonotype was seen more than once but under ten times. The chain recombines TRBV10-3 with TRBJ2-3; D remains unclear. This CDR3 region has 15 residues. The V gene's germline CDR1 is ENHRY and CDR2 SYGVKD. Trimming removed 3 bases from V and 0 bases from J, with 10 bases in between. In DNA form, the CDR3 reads TGTGCCATCAGTGAAAGAGTAGCAAGCACAGATACGCAGTATTTT. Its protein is CAISERVASTDTQYF.

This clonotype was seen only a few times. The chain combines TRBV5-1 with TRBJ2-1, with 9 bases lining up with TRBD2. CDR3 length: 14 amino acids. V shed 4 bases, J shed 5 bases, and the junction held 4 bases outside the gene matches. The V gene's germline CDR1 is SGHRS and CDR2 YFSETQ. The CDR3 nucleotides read TGCGCCAGCAGCCCGCGGGGGGGAAACAATGAGCAGTTCTTC. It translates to CASSPRGGNNEQFF. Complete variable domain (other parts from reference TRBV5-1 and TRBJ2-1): KAGVTQTPRYLIKTRGQQVTLSCSPISGHRSVSWYQQTPGQGLQFLFEYFSETQRNKGNFPGRFSGRQFSNSRSEMNVSTLELGDSALYLCASSPRGGNNEQFFGPGTRLTVL.